Below, one T cell receptor beta chain is given with its context. What it binds is unknown. This entry is derived from a study of siplizumab effects on memory and regulatory T cells. The CDR3 has 15 amino acids. In germline, CDR1 is MNHNS, CDR2 SASEGT. Trimming pared 1 base from V and 0 bases from J, leaving 7 bases between. Regarding the study as a whole: Naive T cells apparently outstripped memory cells in diversity and seemed major alloresponse contributors. The suppressive capacity of proliferating Tregs from siplizumab cultures remained unconfirmed.

The table came from immunoSEQ multiplex PCR; TCRdb's copy has only in-frame clones and leaves some out. The table records around 110,000 clones, approximately 94% of them present only once. The source of this sequence is a human donor in good health. V is TRBV6-1 and J is TRBJ1-5; no clear D gene. The sample comprised non-Treg CD4+ T cells sorted from blood. CDR3 loop: CASSEGVSSNQPQHF. In DNA form, the CDR3 reads TGTGCCAGCAGTGAAGGGGTCTCTAGCAATCAGCCCCAGCATTTT.